This entry is about one T cell receptor (beta chain). Its cognate antigen is unknown. CDR3 length equals 15 residues. Germline trimming cut 6 bases from V and 6 bases from J; bases unmatched to any gene: 8. Germline V CDR1 and CDR2: MDHEN, SYDVKM. TCRdb keeps only in-frame clones here, not all; method: immunoSEQ multiplex PCR. The sample lists about 30,000 clones, approximately 90% seen once, with about 9.4% in the top ten. The sample belongs to a study of T cells in localized non-small cell lung cancer. General observations from the study: A median approximately 57 of the top 100 tumor clones appeared in adjacent lung.

This chain connects TRBV28 to TRBJ2-1; 10 bases fit TRBD1. The input for sequencing was peripheral blood, taken before any cancer treatment. The source is a woman between 35 and 75 years old with stage I lung adenocarcinoma. CDR3 DNA sequence: TGTGCCAGCAGGGGGTTTGGGACAGGGGTCAATGAGCAGTTCTTC. Translated: CASRGFGTGVNEQFF. The full variable domain, rest sourced from reference TRBV28 and TRBJ2-1, is DVKVTQSSRYLVKRTGEKVFLECVQDMDHENMFWYRQDPGLGLRLIYFSYDVKMKEKGDIPEGYSVSREKKERFSLILESASTNQTSMYLCASRGFGTGVNEQFFGPGTRLTVL.